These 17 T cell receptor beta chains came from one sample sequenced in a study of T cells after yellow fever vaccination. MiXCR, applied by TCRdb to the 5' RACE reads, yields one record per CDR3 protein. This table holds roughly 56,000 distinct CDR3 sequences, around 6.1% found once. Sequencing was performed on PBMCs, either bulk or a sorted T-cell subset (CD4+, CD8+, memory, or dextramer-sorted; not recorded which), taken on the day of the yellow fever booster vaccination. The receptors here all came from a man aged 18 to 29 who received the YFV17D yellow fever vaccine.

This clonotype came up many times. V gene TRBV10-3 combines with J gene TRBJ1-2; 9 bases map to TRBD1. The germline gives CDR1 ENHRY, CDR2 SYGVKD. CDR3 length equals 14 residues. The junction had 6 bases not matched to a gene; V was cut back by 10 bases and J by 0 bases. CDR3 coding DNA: TGTGCCACCTCGGACAGGGGCGCTAACTATGGCTACACCTTC. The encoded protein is CATSDRGANYGYTF.

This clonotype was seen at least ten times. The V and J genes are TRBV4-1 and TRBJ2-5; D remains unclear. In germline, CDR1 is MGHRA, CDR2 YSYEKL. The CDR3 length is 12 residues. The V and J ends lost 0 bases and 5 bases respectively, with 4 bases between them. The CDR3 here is CASSQDRETQYF. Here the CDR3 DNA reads TGCGCCAGCAGCCAAGATAGGGAGACCCAGTACTTC.

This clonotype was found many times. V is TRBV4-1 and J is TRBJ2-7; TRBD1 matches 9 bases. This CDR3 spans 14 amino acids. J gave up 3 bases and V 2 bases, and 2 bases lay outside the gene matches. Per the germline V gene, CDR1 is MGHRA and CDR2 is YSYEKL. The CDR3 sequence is CASSQRDRVYEQYF. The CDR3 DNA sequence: TGCGCCAGCAGCCAAAGGGACAGGGTCTACGAGCAGTACTTC.

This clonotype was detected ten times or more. CDR3 in amino acids: CASSMDTGTGAGYTF. The DNA of the CDR3 is TGTGCCAGCAGCATGGACACCGGGACAGGGGCTGGCTACACCTTC. The rearrangement uses TRBV7-9 and TRBJ1-2; 10 nucleotides match TRBD1. The CDR3 covers 15 residues. Germline lookup yields CDR1 SEHNR and CDR2 FQNEAQ (reference sequence). V gave up 5 bases and J gave up 7 bases; unmatched junction bases: 10.

The CDR3 sequence: CASSSRRDTQYF. CDR3 in DNA: TGTGCCAGCAGCTCTCGTAGGGATACGCAGTATTTT. V gene TRBV11-2 combines with J gene TRBJ2-3; no clear D gene. CDR1 and CDR2 from the germline V gene are SGHAT and FQNNGV. V gave up 4 bases and J gave up 6 bases, with 8 bases separating them. The CDR3 is made up of 12 amino acids.

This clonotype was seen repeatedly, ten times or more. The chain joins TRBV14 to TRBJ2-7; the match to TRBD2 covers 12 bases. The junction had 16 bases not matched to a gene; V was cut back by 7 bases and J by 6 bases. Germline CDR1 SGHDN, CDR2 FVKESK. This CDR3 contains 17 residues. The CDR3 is CASNPTSGRAVLCEQYV. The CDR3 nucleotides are TGTGCCAGCAACCCGACTAGCGGGAGAGCCGTCCTATGCGAGCAGTACGTC.

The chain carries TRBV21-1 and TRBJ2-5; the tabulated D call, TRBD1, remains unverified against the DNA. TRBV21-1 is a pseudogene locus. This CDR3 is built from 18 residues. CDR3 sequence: CASSKTTSTDRDWETQYF. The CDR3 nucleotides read TGTGCCAGCAGCAAAACGACCTCAACGGACAGGGACTGGGAGACCCAGTACTTC.

The CDR3 DNA reads as TGTGCCAGCAGTGCCGGACAGAATCAGAAAGCTTTCTTT. This encodes CASSAGQNQKAFF. The chain recombines TRBV12-3 or TRBV12-4 with TRBJ1-1; possibly TRBD1 for D (6 bases). CDR3 size: 13 residues. Trimming took 5 bases from V and 9 from J, leaving 16 bases between them.

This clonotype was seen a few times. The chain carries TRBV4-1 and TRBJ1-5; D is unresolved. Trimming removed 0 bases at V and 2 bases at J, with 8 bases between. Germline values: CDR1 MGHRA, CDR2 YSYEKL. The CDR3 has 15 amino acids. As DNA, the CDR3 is TGCGCCAGCAGCCAAGACCCTTTGGGCAATCAGCCCCAGCATTTT. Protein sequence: CASSQDPLGNQPQHF.

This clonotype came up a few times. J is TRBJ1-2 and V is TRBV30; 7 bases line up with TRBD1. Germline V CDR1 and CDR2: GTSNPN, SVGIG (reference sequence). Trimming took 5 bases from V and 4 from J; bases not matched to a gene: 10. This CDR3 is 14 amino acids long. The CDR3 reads CAWEDRVAGYGYTF. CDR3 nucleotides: TGTGCCTGGGAAGACAGGGTGGCTGGCTATGGCTACACCTTC.

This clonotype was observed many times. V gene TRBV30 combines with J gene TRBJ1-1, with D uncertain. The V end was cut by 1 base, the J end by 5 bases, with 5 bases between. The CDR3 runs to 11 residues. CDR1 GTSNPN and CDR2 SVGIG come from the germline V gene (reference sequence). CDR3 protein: CAWSERTEAFF. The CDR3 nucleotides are TGTGCCTGGAGTGAGCGGACTGAAGCTTTCTTT.

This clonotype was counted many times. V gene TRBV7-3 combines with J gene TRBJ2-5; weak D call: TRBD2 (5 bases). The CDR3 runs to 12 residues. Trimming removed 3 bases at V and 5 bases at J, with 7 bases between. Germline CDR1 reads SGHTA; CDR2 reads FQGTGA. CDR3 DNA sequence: TGTGCCAGCAGCTTTCCGGGGGAGACCCAGTACTTC. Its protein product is CASSFPGETQYF. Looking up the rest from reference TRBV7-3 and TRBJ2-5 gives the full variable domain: GAGVSQTPSNKVTEKGKYVELRCDPISGHTALYWYRQSLGQGPEFLIYFQGTGAADDSGLPNDRFFAVRPEGSVSTLKIQRTERGDSAVYLCASSFPGETQYFGPGTRLLVL.

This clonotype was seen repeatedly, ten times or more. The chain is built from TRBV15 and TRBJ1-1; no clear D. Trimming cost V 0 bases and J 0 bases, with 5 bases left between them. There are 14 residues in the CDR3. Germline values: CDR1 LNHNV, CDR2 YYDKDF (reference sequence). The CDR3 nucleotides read TGTGCCACCAGCAGAGATGCCATGAACACTGAAGCTTTCTTT. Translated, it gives CATSRDAMNTEAFF. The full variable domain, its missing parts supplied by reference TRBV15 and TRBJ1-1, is DAMVIQNPRYQVTQFGKPVTLSCSQTLNHNVMYWYQQKSSQAPKLLFHYYDKDFNNEADTPDNFQSRRPNTSFCFLDIRSPGLGDTAMYLCATSRDAMNTEAFFGQGTRLTVV.

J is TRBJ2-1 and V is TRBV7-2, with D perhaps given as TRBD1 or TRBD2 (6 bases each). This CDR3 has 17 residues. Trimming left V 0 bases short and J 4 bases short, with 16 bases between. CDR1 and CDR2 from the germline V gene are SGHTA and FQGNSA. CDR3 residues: CASSLAVGGPIYNEQFF. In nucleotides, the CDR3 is TGTGCCAGCAGCTTAGCGGTTGGGGGGCCCATATACAATGAGCAGTTCTTC.

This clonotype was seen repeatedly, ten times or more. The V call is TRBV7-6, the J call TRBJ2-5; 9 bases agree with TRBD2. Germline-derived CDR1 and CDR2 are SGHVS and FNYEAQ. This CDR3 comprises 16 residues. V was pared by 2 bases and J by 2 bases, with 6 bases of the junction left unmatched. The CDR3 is CASSLSTSGLQETQYF. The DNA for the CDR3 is TGTGCCAGCAGCTTATCGACTAGCGGATTACAAGAGACCCAGTACTTC.

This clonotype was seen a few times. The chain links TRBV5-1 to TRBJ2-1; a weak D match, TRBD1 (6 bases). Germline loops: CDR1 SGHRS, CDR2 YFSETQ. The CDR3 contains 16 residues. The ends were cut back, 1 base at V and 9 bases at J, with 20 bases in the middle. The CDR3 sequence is CASSLRGTGTSSEQFF. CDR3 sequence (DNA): TGCGCCAGCAGCTTGCGGGGAACCGGGACATCAAGTGAGCAGTTCTTC.

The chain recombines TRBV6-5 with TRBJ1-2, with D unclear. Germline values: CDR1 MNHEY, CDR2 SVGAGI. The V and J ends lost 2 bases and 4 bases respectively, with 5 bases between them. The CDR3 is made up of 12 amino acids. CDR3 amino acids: CASSYDGYGYTF. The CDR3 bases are TGTGCCAGCAGTTACGATGGCTATGGCTACACCTTC.